The sample holds a few counts of the clone carrying this T cell receptor beta chain. Its target is not known. The data were obtained in a study of post-analysis software for immune sequencing data. Unique molecular identifiers were carried by the TCR beta cDNA libraries. MiXCR, run by TCRdb on the PCR reads, gives a single entry per CDR3 protein. The data hold about 770,000 distinct CDR3 sequences, with approximately 44% observed a single time. Findings of the study overall: Patients had higher frequencies than controls of about 5 TRBV segments, including TRBV5-6, TRBV5-1 and TRBV20-1.

The CDR3 spans 17 residues. V was pared by 6 bases and J by 5 bases, with 9 bases of the junction left unmatched. Germline CDR1 and CDR2: MNHNS and SASEGT. The rearrangement joins TRBV6-1 to TRBJ2-3; 15 nucleotides line up with TRBD2. Sequences were obtained from blood. The TCR was taken from a girl aged 5-17 years with multiple sclerosis. As DNA, the CDR3 is TGTGCCAGCAGAACCCGGGGACTAGCGGGAGGAATAGATACGCAGTATTTT. Translation: CASRTRGLAGGIDTQYF.